This TCR beta chain was sequenced in a study of vaccination and CD4 T cells after COVID-19. The treatment: roughly 10-day PBMC culture with coronavirus spike peptide pools or control peptides (ViraFEST assay). The Oncomine TCR Beta short-read assay sequenced DNA from cultured CD4+ T cells. Each CDR3 protein is one row after TCRdb ran MiXCR on the PCR reads. The sample has about 20,000 distinct CDR3 sequences; 50% to 65% are singletons. Points on this clonotype: Its antigen remains unidentified.

The germline V gene has CDR1 SEHNR and CDR2 FQNEAQ (reference sequence). The CDR3 length is 13 residues. Between the trimmed V and J ends, which lost 2 bases and 2 bases, there was a span of 7 bases. Sequenced here: CD4+ T cells from blood, cultured in vitro, sampled before SARS-CoV-2 vaccination. The chain has TRBV7-9 and TRBJ2-7; D possibly corresponds to TRBD1 (6 bases). This receptor was obtained from a human donor who had recovered from COVID-19. The CDR3 DNA reads as TGTGCCAGCAGCTTACGGGACACCTACGAGCAGTACTTC. It specifies CASSLRDTYEQYF.